The rows below give T cell receptor beta chains drawn from one sample of a study of OX40 agonist ivuxolimab in advanced cancers. Libraries were prepared by immunoSEQ multiplex PCR; TCRdb keeps only in-frame clonotypes and omits some of them. Among roughly 63,000 clones listed, 85% to 90% were seen once. Material: CD4+ or CD8+ T cells sorted from blood, obtained in a trial of the OX40 agonist ivuxolimab. Receptors were obtained from an adult with an advanced solid tumor such as melanoma, head and neck, liver or kidney cancer. The CDR3 runs from the conserved cysteine through the conserved F or W. Clone sizes are given selectively: once, few, many, or a class where the clone is expanded.

clone_size: few; j_call: TRBJ2-7; v_call: TRBV6-6; cdr3_aa: CASRQIGESYEQYF
clone_size: once; j_call: TRBJ1-5; v_call: TRBV7-2; cdr3_aa: CASSRVQGPYSNQPQHF
clone_size: -; j_call: TRBJ2-1; v_call: TRBV20-1; cdr3_aa: CSARLATEQFF
clone_size: -; j_call: TRBJ2-1; v_call: TRBV5-1; cdr3_aa: CASSLTSGYYNEQFF
clone_size: -; j_call: TRBJ2-7; v_call: TRBV6-5; cdr3_aa: CASRRQGKESYEQYF
clone_size: -; j_call: TRBJ1-3; v_call: TRBV4-1; cdr3_aa: CASSQEWALGNTIYF
clone_size: -; j_call: TRBJ2-2; v_call: TRBV30; cdr3_aa: CAWSETAGELFF
clone_size: -; j_call: TRBJ2-7; v_call: TRBV7-9; cdr3_aa: CASSPTGQGHEQYF
clone_size: once; j_call: TRBJ1-4; v_call: TRBV28; cdr3_aa: CASSLYQGTNEKLFF
clone_size: once; j_call: TRBJ2-7; v_call: TRBV30; cdr3_aa: CAFSSGGASEQYF
clone_size: medium-sized; j_call: TRBJ2-1; v_call: TRBV11-2; cdr3_aa: CASSLESEQFF
clone_size: -; j_call: TRBJ1-2; v_call: TRBV27; cdr3_aa: CASSRAGENYGYTF
clone_size: few; j_call: TRBJ2-7; v_call: TRBV10-1; cdr3_aa: CASSDGYEQYF
clone_size: -; j_call: TRBJ2-7; v_call: TRBV15; cdr3_aa: CATSREASPSYEQYF
clone_size: -; j_call: TRBJ1-2; v_call: TRBV13; cdr3_aa: CASSLGRGRGGYGYTF
clone_size: once; j_call: TRBJ1-2; v_call: TRBV7-8; cdr3_aa: CASSSSQKGGLGGYTF
clone_size: -; j_call: TRBJ2-1; v_call: TRBV27; cdr3_aa: CASTEGAGYNEQFF
clone_size: -; j_call: TRBJ2-2; v_call: TRBV5-4; cdr3_aa: CASSLWDRGNAGELFF
clone_size: once; j_call: TRBJ2-5; v_call: TRBV28; cdr3_aa: CASSFYGDGVVRGGGQETQYF
clone_size: -; j_call: TRBJ1-2; v_call: TRBV9; cdr3_aa: CASSSGQGAYGYTF
clone_size: -; j_call: TRBJ1-5; v_call: TRBV9; cdr3_aa: CASSVEGTGAQPQHF
clone_size: once; j_call: TRBJ2-2; v_call: TRBV9; cdr3_aa: CASRESAGELFF
clone_size: -; j_call: TRBJ1-2; v_call: TRBV5-1; cdr3_aa: CASSPDTSYGYTF
clone_size: -; j_call: TRBJ2-7; v_call: TRBV7-6; cdr3_aa: CASSLGWGQGPYEQYF
clone_size: -; j_call: TRBJ1-4; v_call: TRBV19; cdr3_aa: CASTRVLNEKLFF
clone_size: -; j_call: TRBJ1-2; v_call: TRBV7-9; cdr3_aa: CASSLSGPPTHYGYTF
clone_size: -; j_call: TRBJ2-2; v_call: TRBV6-5; cdr3_aa: CASSPTGVTGELFF
clone_size: -; j_call: TRBJ1-1; v_call: TRBV19; cdr3_aa: CASRDGGNTEAFF
clone_size: -; j_call: TRBJ2-7; v_call: TRBV5-1; cdr3_aa: CASSTDQRVYEQYF
clone_size: -; j_call: TRBJ2-1; v_call: TRBV11-2; cdr3_aa: CASSLDRYSHNEQFF
clone_size: once; j_call: TRBJ2-7; v_call: TRBV9; cdr3_aa: CASSVEGDSLLEQYF
clone_size: -; j_call: TRBJ1-2; v_call: TRBV9; cdr3_aa: CASSRDRYGYTF
clone_size: -; j_call: TRBJ2-3; v_call: TRBV27; cdr3_aa: CASSFQGSTDTQYF
clone_size: -; j_call: TRBJ1-1; v_call: TRBV11-2; cdr3_aa: CASRYTKTRQGTNTEAFF
clone_size: -; j_call: TRBJ2-7; v_call: TRBV28; cdr3_aa: CASSFPLQVTYEQYF
clone_size: -; j_call: TRBJ2-1; v_call: TRBV27; cdr3_aa: CASSSREVTLNEQFF
clone_size: -; j_call: TRBJ2-5; v_call: TRBV9; cdr3_aa: CASSPLSGRALKTQYF
clone_size: -; j_call: TRBJ1-2; v_call: TRBV6-5; cdr3_aa: CASSYSPENYGYTF
clone_size: -; j_call: TRBJ2-7; v_call: TRBV28; cdr3_aa: CASSSSGRLYEQYF
clone_size: -; j_call: TRBJ2-2; v_call: TRBV19; cdr3_aa: CATRGQPNTGELFF
clone_size: -; j_call: TRBJ2-1; v_call: TRBV28; cdr3_aa: CASSFLSSLVGNEQFF
clone_size: -; j_call: TRBJ2-7; v_call: TRBV19; cdr3_aa: CASRKPGQPYEQYF
clone_size: once; j_call: TRBJ2-7; v_call: TRBV11-2; cdr3_aa: CASSLAPGLPYEQYF
clone_size: -; j_call: TRBJ1-2; v_call: TRBV2; cdr3_aa: CASTPGTGGFYGYTF
clone_size: -; j_call: TRBJ2-1; v_call: TRBV2; cdr3_aa: CASSETPLAGVLYNEQFF
clone_size: -; j_call: TRBJ2-5; v_call: TRBV5-4; cdr3_aa: CASSGLGETQYF
clone_size: -; j_call: TRBJ1-2; v_call: TRBV7-2; cdr3_aa: CASSLGPPAGRYGYTF
clone_size: -; j_call: TRBJ1-1; v_call: TRBV11-2; cdr3_aa: CASSFGGMNTEAFF
clone_size: -; j_call: TRBJ2-7; v_call: TRBV25-1; cdr3_aa: CASSEYRQLPHEQYF
clone_size: -; j_call: TRBJ2-1; v_call: TRBV5-1; cdr3_aa: CASSLNLRGDEQFF
clone_size: -; j_call: TRBJ2-3; v_call: TRBV9; cdr3_aa: CASSVGGGGITDTQYF
clone_size: -; j_call: TRBJ2-5; v_call: TRBV14; cdr3_aa: CASSQDLVGGIQETQYF
clone_size: -; j_call: TRBJ1-2; v_call: TRBV6-1; cdr3_aa: CASSEEGNSNYGYTF
clone_size: -; j_call: TRBJ2-1; v_call: TRBV13; cdr3_aa: CASSPEGRDNEQFF
clone_size: -; j_call: TRBJ2-1; v_call: TRBV9; cdr3_aa: CASSGGLAEQFF
clone_size: few; j_call: TRBJ1-1; v_call: TRBV25-1; cdr3_aa: CASRAGANTEAFF